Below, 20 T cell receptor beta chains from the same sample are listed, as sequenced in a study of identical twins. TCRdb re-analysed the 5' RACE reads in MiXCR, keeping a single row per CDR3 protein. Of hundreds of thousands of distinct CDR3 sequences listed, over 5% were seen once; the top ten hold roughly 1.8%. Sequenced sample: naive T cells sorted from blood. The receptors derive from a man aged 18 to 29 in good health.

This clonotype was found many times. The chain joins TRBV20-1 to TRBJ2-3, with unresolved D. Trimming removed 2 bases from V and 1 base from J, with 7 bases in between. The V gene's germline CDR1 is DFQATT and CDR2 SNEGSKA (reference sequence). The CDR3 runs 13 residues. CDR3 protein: CSARPHGTDTQYF. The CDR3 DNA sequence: TGCAGTGCTAGACCTCATGGCACAGATACGCAGTATTTT.

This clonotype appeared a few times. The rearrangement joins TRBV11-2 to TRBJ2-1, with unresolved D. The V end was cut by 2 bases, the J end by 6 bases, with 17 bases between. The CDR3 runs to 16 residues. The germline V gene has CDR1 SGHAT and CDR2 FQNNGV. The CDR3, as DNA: TGTGCCAGCAGCTTATCGATGACCGTGAATGGCAATGAGCAGTTCTTC. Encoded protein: CASSLSMTVNGNEQFF.

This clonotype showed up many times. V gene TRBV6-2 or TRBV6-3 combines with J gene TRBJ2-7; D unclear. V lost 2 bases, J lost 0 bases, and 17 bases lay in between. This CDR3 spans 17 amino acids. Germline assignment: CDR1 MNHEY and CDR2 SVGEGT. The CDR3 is CASSYQTGRPSSYEQYV. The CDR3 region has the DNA TGTGCCAGCAGTTACCAAACCGGGCGGCCTAGCTCCTACGAGCAGTACGTC.

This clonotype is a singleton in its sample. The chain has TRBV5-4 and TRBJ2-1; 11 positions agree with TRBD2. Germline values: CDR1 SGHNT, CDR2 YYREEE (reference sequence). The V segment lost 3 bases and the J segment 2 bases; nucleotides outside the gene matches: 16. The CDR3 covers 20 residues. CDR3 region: CASSSLSGTSGRRPYNEQFF. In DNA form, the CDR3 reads TGTGCCAGCAGCTCTCTTTCCGGCACTAGCGGGAGAAGGCCCTACAATGAGCAGTTCTTC.

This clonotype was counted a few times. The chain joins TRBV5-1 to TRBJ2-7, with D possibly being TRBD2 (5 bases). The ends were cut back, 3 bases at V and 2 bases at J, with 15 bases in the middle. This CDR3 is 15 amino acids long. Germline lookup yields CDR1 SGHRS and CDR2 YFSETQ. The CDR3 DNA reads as TGCGCCAGCAGCTCCTCAGTGCGGAGGCCCTACGAGCAGTACGTC. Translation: CASSSSVRRPYEQYV.

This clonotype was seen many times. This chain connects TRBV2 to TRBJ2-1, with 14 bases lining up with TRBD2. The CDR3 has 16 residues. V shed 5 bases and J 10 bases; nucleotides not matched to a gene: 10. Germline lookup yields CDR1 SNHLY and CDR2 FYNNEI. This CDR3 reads CASSKNGLAGGGEQFF. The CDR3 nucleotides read TGTGCCAGCAGTAAGAACGGACTAGCGGGAGGAGGCGAGCAGTTCTTC.

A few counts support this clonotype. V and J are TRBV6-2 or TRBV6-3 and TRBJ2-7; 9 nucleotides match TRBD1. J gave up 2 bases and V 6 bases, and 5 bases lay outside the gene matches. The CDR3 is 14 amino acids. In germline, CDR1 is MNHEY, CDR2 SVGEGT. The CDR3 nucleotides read TGTGCCAGCAGCCGGACAGGGGCCCCCTACGAGCAGTACTTC. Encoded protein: CASSRTGAPYEQYF.

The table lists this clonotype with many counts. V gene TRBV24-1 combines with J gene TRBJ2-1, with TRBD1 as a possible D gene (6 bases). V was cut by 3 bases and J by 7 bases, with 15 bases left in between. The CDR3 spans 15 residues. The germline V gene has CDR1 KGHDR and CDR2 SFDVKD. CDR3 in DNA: TGTGCCACCAGTGATCAACCTGGGACATTTAATGAGCAGTTCTTC. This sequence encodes CATSDQPGTFNEQFF.

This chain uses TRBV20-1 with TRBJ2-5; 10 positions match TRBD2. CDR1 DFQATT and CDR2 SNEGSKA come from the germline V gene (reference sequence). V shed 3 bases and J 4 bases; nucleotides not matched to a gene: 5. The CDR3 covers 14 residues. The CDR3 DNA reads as TGCAGTGCTAGTGCTCTAGCGGGAGTAGAGACCCAGTACTTC. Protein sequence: CSASALAGVETQYF.

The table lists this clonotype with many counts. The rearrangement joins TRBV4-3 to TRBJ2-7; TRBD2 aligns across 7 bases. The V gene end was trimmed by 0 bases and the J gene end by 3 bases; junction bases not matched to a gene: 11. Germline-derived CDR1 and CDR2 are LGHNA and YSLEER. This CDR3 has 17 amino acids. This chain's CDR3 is CASSQDRGRDYRYEQYF. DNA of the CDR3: TGCGCCAGCAGCCAAGATCGGGGGAGGGACTACCGCTACGAGCAGTACTTC.

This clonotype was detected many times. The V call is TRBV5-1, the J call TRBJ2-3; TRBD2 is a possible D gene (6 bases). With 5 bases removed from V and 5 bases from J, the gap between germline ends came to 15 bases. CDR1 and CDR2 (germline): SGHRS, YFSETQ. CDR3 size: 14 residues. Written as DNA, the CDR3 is TGCGCCAGCAGGAGGGACTCCGGGGGAGATACGCAGTATTTT. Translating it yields CASRRDSGGDTQYF.

DNA for the CDR3: TGCAGTGCCATCGGACTAGCGGACAAGGGGAGCTCCTACAATGAGCAGTTCTTC. Its protein product is CSAIGLADKGSSYNEQFF. The chain combines TRBV20-1 with TRBJ2-1; TRBD2 matches at 10 bases. The germline V gene has CDR1 DFQATT and CDR2 SNEGSKA (reference sequence). V trimming: 6 bases; J trimming: 0 bases; junction bases outside the gene matches: 14. The CDR3 spans 18 residues.

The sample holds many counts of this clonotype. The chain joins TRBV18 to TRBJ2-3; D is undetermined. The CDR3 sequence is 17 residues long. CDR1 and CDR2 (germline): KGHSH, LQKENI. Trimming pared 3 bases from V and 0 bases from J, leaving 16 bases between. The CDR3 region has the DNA TGTGCCAGCTCACCCATCCCGGCCGGCTCTAGCACAGATACGCAGTATTTT. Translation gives CASSPIPAGSSTDTQYF.

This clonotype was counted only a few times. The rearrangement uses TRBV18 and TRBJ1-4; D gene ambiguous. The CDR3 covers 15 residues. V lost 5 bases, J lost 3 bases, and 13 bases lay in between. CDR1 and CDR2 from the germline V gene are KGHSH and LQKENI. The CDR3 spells CASSENRAANEKLFF. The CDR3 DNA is TGTGCCAGCTCAGAGAACCGAGCAGCTAATGAAAAACTGTTTTTT.

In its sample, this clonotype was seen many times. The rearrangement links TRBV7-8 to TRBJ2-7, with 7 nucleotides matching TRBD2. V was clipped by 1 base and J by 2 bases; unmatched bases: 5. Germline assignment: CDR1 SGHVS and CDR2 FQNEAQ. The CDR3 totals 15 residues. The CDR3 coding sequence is TGTGCCAGCAGCTTAGATGGGGAGGGCACCTACGAGCAGTACTTC. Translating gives CASSLDGEGTYEQYF.

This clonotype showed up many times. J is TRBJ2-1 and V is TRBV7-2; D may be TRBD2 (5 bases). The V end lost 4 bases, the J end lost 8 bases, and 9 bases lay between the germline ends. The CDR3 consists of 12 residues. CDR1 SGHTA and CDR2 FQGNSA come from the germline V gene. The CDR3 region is CASSSSGYEQFF. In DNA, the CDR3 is TGTGCCAGCAGCTCGAGCGGTTATGAGCAGTTCTTC.

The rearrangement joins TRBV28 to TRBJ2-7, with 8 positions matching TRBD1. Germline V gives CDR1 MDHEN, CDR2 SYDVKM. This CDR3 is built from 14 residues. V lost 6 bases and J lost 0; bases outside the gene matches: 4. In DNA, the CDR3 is TGTGCCAGCAGACTCAGGGGGCCCTCCTACGAGCAGTACGTC. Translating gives CASRLRGPSYEQYV.

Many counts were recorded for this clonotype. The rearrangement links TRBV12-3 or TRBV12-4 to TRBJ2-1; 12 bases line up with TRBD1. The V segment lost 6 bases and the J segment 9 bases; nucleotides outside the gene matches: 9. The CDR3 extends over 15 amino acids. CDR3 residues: CASSLRDRGQVEQFF. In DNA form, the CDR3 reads TGTGCCAGCAGCCTCCGGGACAGGGGGCAAGTTGAGCAGTTCTTC.

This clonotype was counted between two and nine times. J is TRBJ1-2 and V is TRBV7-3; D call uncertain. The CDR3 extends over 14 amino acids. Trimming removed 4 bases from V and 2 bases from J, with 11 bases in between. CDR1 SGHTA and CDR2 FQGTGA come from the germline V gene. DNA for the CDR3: TGTGCCAGCAGCTACCGACCTGCCAACTATGGCTACACCTTC. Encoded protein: CASSYRPANYGYTF. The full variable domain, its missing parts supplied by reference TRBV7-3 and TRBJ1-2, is GAGVSQTPSNKVTEKGKYVELRCDPISGHTALYWYRQSLGQGPEFLIYFQGTGAADDSGLPNDRFFAVRPEGSVSTLKIQRTERGDSAVYLCASSYRPANYGYTFGSGTRLTVV.

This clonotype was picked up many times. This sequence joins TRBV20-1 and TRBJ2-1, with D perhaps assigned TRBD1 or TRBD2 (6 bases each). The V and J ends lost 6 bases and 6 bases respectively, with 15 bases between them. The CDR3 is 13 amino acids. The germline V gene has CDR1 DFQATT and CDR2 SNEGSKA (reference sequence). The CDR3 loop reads CSAPGAGPNEQFF. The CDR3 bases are TGCAGTGCCCCAGGGGCGGGACCCAATGAGCAGTTCTTC.